This T cell receptor beta chain was sequenced during a study of blood T cell repertoires in COVID-19. Germline-derived CDR1 and CDR2 are MDHEN and SYDVKM. The V and J ends lost 5 bases and 0 bases respectively, with 17 bases between them. The CDR3 is made up of 17 amino acids. In the original workflow: Amplification with reference gene primers provided the estimates of nucleated cell counts. The assay was immunoSEQ multiplex PCR, and TCRdb's table has in-frame clones only and misses some. V and J calls and clone size come straight from that table; D and trimming were deduced from the DNA. The table has some 150,000 clones, about four fifths seen once.

The specimen was peripheral blood. V gene TRBV28 combines with J gene TRBJ1-5, with D maybe TRBD1 (6 bases). The sequence derives from a woman aged 70-85 years with acute or convalescent COVID-19. This CDR3 reads CASSPLMGAYSNQPQHF. In DNA form, the CDR3 reads TGTGCCAGCAGTCCCTTAATGGGGGCATATAGCAATCAGCCCCAGCATTTT.